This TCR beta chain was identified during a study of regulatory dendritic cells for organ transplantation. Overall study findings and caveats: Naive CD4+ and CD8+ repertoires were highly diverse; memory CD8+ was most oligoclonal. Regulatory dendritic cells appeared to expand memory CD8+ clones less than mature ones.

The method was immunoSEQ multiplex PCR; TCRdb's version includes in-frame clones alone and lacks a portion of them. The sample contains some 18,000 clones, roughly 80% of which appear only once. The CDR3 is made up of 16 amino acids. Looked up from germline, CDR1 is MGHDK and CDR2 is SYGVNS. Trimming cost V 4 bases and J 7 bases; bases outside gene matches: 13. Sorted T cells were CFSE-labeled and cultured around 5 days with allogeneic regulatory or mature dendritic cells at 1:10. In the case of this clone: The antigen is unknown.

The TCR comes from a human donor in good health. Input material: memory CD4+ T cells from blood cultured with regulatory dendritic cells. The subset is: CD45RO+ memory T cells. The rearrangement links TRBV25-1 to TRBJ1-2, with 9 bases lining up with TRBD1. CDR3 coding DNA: TGTGCCAGCAGTGGGCCGGGACAGGGATTTGGGTTTGGCTACACCTTC. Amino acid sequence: CASSGPGQGFGFGYTF.